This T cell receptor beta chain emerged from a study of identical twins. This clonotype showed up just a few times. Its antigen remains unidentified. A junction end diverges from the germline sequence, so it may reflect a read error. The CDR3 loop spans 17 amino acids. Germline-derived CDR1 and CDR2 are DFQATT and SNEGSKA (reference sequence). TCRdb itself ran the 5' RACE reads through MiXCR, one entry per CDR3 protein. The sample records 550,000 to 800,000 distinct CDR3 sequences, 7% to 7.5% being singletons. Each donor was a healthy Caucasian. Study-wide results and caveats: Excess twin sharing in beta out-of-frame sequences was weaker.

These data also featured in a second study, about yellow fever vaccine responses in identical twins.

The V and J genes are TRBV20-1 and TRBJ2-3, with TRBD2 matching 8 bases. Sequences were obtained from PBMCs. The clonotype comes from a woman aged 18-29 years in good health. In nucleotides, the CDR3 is TGCTGTGCTAGAGATCAGGGTAGCGGGGTTAACACAGATACGCAGTATTTT. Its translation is CCARDQGSGVNTDTQYF.